Each of the 2 T cell receptor beta chains below was sequenced from the same sample in a study of blood T cell repertoires in COVID-19. Profiling relied on immunoSEQ multiplex PCR, and the TCRdb table lists in-frame clones only, not all of them. The table has about 320,000 clones, more than 90% seen once. Material: PBMCs or T cells enriched from blood (not recorded which). The receptor set was obtained from a man in his 60s who had recovered from COVID-19.

V is TRBV25-1 and J is TRBJ2-1; 7 bases line up with TRBD1. The CDR3 sequence is 16 residues long. The V and J ends lost 6 bases and 0 bases, in that order; junction bases with no gene match: 8. Germline V CDR1 and CDR2: MGHDK, SYGVNS. CDR3 protein: CASRNLAGGSYNEQFF. The CDR3, as DNA: TGTGCCAGCAGAAATCTAGCAGGGGGCTCCTACAATGAGCAGTTCTTC.

The count of this clone is one. The chain combines TRBV2 with TRBJ2-2; D is possibly TRBD2 (6 bases). V was pared by 1 base and J by 2 bases, with 8 bases between. The length of the CDR3 is 15 residues. The germline CDR1 and CDR2 sequences are SNHLY and FYNNEI. The CDR3: CASSEGTTNTGELFF. The CDR3 DNA reads as TGTGCCAGCAGTGAAGGGACTACTAACACCGGGGAGCTGTTTTTT.